The rows below give T cell receptor beta chains drawn from one sample of a study of T cell responses to AZD1222 COVID-19 vaccine. Sequencing used immunoSEQ multiplex PCR; TCRdb keeps in-frame clones, though not all of them. This sample has 150,000 or so clones, with roughly nine tenths found just once. The specimen was peripheral blood, collected 28 days after the second AZD1222 dose. Receptor source: an adult who received the AZD1222 COVID-19 vaccine. Each CDR3 is given with its conserved first and last residue. A D gene is named only where the DNA matches it firmly. Some rows have no size entry. The others give once, few or many, or a class for an expanded clone.

- | TRBD2 | TRBJ2-2 | 16 | TRBV3-1/TRBV3-2 | CASSRLAGGNTGELFF | TGTGCCAGCAGCCGATTAGCGGGAGGGAACACCGGGGAGCTGTTTTTT
- | TRBD2 | TRBJ2-1 | 18 | TRBV18 | CASSPVLAGGRAYNEQFF | TGTGCCAGCTCACCTGTACTAGCGGGAGGGAGAGCCTACAATGAGCAGTTCTTC
- | - | TRBJ2-1 | 13 | TRBV13 | CASSPTVNNEQFF | TGTGCCAGCAGCCCGACGGTGAACAATGAGCAGTTCTTC
- | TRBD1 | TRBJ1-1 | 15 | TRBV5-8 | CASSVLTGVETEAFF | TGTGCCAGCAGCGTACTGACAGGGGTTGAGACTGAAGCTTTCTTT
- | TRBD2 | TRBJ2-2 | 19 | TRBV7-8 | CASTLRTAGGLGGTGELFF | TGTGCCAGCACCTTAAGAACGGCGGGGGGACTCGGGGGCACCGGGGAGCTGTTTTTT
- | - | TRBJ1-3 | 14 | TRBV21-1 | CASSKWDGGNTIYF | TGTGCCAGCAGCAAATGGGACGGCGGAAACACCATATATTTT
- | - | TRBJ1-3 | 15 | TRBV6-2/TRBV6-3 | CASSRDSFSGNTIYF | TGTGCCAGCAGTCGGGACTCATTCTCTGGAAACACCATATATTTT
- | TRBD2 | TRBJ2-7 | 17 | TRBV19 | CASTQRASGGAGYEQYF | TGTGCCAGTACCCAGCGGGCTAGCGGGGGGGCCGGATACGAGCAGTACTTC
few | TRBD2 | TRBJ2-1 | 15 | TRBV7-6 | CASSKTSGSRGEQFF | TGTGCCAGCAGCAAAACTAGCGGGAGTCGGGGTGAGCAGTTCTTC
- | - | TRBJ1-1 | 13 | TRBV28 | CASSPPGSTKAFF | TGTGCCAGCTCACCCCCGGGGTCGACGAAAGCTTTCTTT
- | - | TRBJ2-7 | 14 | TRBV3-1/TRBV3-2 | CASSLGQEGYEQYF | TGTGCCAGCAGCCTAGGACAGGAGGGGTACGAGCAGTACTTC
- | - | TRBJ2-1 | 13 | TRBV6-6 | CASSRSEWVEQFF | TGTGCCAGCAGTCGCTCGGAGTGGGTTGAGCAGTTCTTC